These T cell receptor beta chains were read from a single sample in a study of early T cells in non-severe SARS-CoV-2 infection. One entry per CDR3 protein results from TCRdb running MiXCR on the 5' RACE reads. The table has roughly 51,000 distinct CDR3 sequences, 11% seen once; the top ten hold 10%. Source material: whole blood. These receptors all stem from an adult who was a healthcare worker with PCR-confirmed SARS-CoV-2 infection or an uninfected control (not recorded which). The CDR3 runs from the conserved cysteine through the conserved F or W. Part of the rows lack a size; the others show once, few, many or a class for expanded clones.

J gene	V gene	clone size	CDR3 protein
TRBJ2-2	TRBV6-6	.	CASVLGAGELFF
TRBJ2-2	TRBV7-7	many	CASSRDREDGELFF
TRBJ2-5	TRBV2	medium-sized	CASEGTHQETQYF
TRBJ1-1	TRBV11-3	.	CASSSRDSEAFF
TRBJ1-1	TRBV9	few	CASSVPQGGIPEAFF
TRBJ1-3	TRBV28	many	CASTQGGSADTIYF
TRBJ2-3	TRBV20-1	many	CSARLGSTDTQYF
TRBJ1-4	TRBV11-2	many	CASSLDRDEKLFF
TRBJ1-1	TRBV5-5	many	CASSLEEGRTEAFF
TRBJ1-2	TRBV28	many	CASSLSINYGYTF
TRBJ2-7	TRBV6-2/TRBV6-3	.	CASSLRREQYF
TRBJ2-2	TRBV12-3/TRBV12-4	.	CASSLGVQGNTGELFF
TRBJ2-7	TRBV27	many	CASTRGFGAYEQYF
TRBJ2-1	TRBV12-3/TRBV12-4	many	CASSLPPRGLAGGNEQFF
TRBJ2-7	TRBV7-9	.	CASSPTGGDLSEQYF
TRBJ2-7	TRBV15	.	CATSPDSGDYEQYF
TRBJ2-7	TRBV2	few	CASTGGSGSYEQYF
TRBJ2-7	TRBV5-1	.	CASSLAEQAGGWGEQYF
TRBJ1-1	TRBV28	.	CASRMREAFF
TRBJ1-6	TRBV27	.	CASSRETRSYNSPLHF
TRBJ2-3	TRBV2	many	CASSELNTDTQYF
TRBJ2-3	TRBV11-2	.	CASSPEAGTDTQYF
TRBJ2-1	TRBV10-3	.	CAISESGLGNEQFF
TRBJ2-7	TRBV28	.	CASSFLAGANQYF
TRBJ1-1	TRBV7-2	many	CASSPHGGYTEAFF
TRBJ2-7	TRBV7-2	.	CASSLVFLYYEQYF
TRBJ1-2	TRBV6-1	many	CASSLDRVYGYTF
TRBJ2-7	TRBV3-1	many	CASSPGTQKGEQYF
TRBJ1-2	TRBV18	many	CASSPDRGYGYTF
TRBJ1-1	TRBV9	.	CASSPPETPF
TRBJ2-1	TRBV10-3	many	CAISAGLAGDEQFF
TRBJ1-1	TRBV28	many	CASSRGALNTEAFF
TRBJ2-1	TRBV28	.	CASSLIQEQFF
TRBJ2-7	TRBV25-1	.	CASSRPGSSYEQYF
TRBJ2-2	TRBV5-1	.	CASSSEDPGELFF
TRBJ1-4	TRBV2	few	CASLAGTGVEKLFF
TRBJ2-2	TRBV20-1	few	CSARDPKGQGGELFF
TRBJ2-1	TRBV24-1	.	CATSDRTGSEGGSSYNEQFF
TRBJ2-7	TRBV20-1	many	CSARVRPSGAYEQYF
TRBJ1-2	TRBV28	few	CASSLSQIYGYTF
TRBJ2-1	TRBV3-1	many	CASGGGGSSHNEQFF